Presented here are 7 T cell receptor beta chains from one specimen sequenced in a study of metastatic and nonmetastatic thyroid tumors (dated by TCRdb to the early 2020s). None of the patients had been given any treatment before thyroid surgery. Preparation of the library involved PCR. The listed sequencing device is Illumina HiSeq 4000. TCRdb reprocessed the public reads (quality trimming at Q25 with fastp, clone calling with MiXCR) and kept in-frame beta chains. Here the sample has roughly 4,700 clones; 30% to 40% occur a single time. Around 26% of the sample is taken by the ten largest. Sequencing used adjacent normal tissue. Receptor source: a male donor with papillary thyroid cancer or a benign thyroid nodule (not recorded which). Some clones in this sample may be carry-over from other donors' samples.

Relative to its sample, this clone is medium-sized (0.01 to 0.1%). J is TRBJ1-2 and V is TRBV9, with a possible D match to TRBD1 (6 bases). This CDR3 is built from 14 residues. The germline V gene encodes CDR1 SGDLS and CDR2 YYNGEE. The V and J ends lost 0 bases and 4 bases respectively, with 10 bases between them. The CDR3 here is CASSVEDRSYGYTF. Here the CDR3 DNA reads TGTGCCAGCAGCGTAGAGGACAGATCCTATGGCTACACCTTC. Full variable domain (outside the CDR3, taken from reference TRBV9 and TRBJ1-2): DSGVTQTPKHLITATGQRVTLRCSPRSGDLSVYWYQQSLDQGLQFLIQYYNGEERAKGNILERFSAQQFPDLHSELNLSSLELGDSALYFCASSVEDRSYGYTFGSGTRLTVV.

By sample fraction, this clone is medium-sized. The chain links TRBV5-4 to TRBJ2-1; D gene uncertain. The germline CDR1 and CDR2 sequences are SGHNT and YYREEE (reference sequence). V lost 0 bases and J lost 4, with 5 bases in between. The CDR3 sequence is 13 residues long. The CDR3: CASSLDRYNEQFF. As DNA, the CDR3 is TGTGCCAGCAGCTTGGACCGGTACAATGAGCAGTTCTTC.

This clone was observed a few times. The rearrangement links TRBV7-2 to TRBJ2-7; D remains unclear. Germline V gives CDR1 SGHTA, CDR2 FQGNSA. Trimming left V 2 bases short and J 5 bases short, with 4 bases between. CDR3 length: 11 amino acids. The CDR3 DNA sequence: TGTGCCAGCAGCTTAAGAAACGAGCAGTACTTC. It codes for CASSLRNEQYF. Variable domain in full (rest from reference TRBV7-2 and TRBJ2-7): GAGVSQSPSNKVTEKGKDVELRCDPISGHTALYWYRQSLGQGLEFLIYFQGNSAPDKSGLPSDRFSAERTGGSVSTLTIQRTQQEDSAVYLCASSLRNEQYFGPGTRLTVT.

This chain joins TRBV7-8 and TRBJ1-2; perhaps TRBD1 as D (6 bases). The V end lost 1 base, the J end lost 5 bases, and 20 bases lay between the germline ends. The V gene's germline CDR1 is SGHVS and CDR2 FQNEAQ. The length of the CDR3 is 17 residues. CDR3 region: CASSLDGQSAGRYGYTF. As DNA, the CDR3 is TGTGCCAGCAGCTTAGACGGACAGTCCGCCGGTCGATATGGCTACACCTTC.

CDR3 residues: CSASGYNQPQHF. CDR3 sequence (DNA): TGCAGTGCTAGTGGCTACAATCAGCCCCAGCATTTT. The chain combines TRBV20-1 with TRBJ1-5; D unresolved. V was pared by 3 bases and J by 3 bases, with 6 bases between. The CDR3 length is 12 residues. The germline CDR1 and CDR2 sequences are DFQATT and SNEGSKA (reference sequence).

CDR3 region: CASGSPAVTYGYTF. The CDR3 DNA follows: TGTGCTAGTGGTTCCCCAGCGGTAACCTATGGCTACACCTTC. The chain has TRBV12-5 and TRBJ1-2; D unclear. This CDR3 has 14 residues. V was trimmed by 4 bases and J by 4 bases, leaving 13 bases between them. Germline V lookup: CDR1 LGHNT, CDR2 FRNRAP.

This rearrangement joins TRBV11-2 to TRBJ2-1; D is unresolved. With 5 bases removed from V and 0 bases from J, the gap between germline ends came to 11 bases. The CDR3 sequence is 15 residues long. CDR1 and CDR2 (germline): SGHAT, FQNNGV. CDR3 protein: CASSPRFGSYNEQFF. In DNA, the CDR3 is TGTGCCAGCAGCCCCCGGTTTGGCTCCTACAATGAGCAGTTCTTC.